This TCR beta chain comes out of a study of blood T cell repertoires in COVID-19. Overall study: From T cells, B-cell-depleted T cells, or PBMCs came the material, which was cDNA or gDNA.

Original data processing: Counts of nucleated cells, estimated from reference gene primer amplification, were obtained. Assay used: immunoSEQ multiplex PCR; TCRdb lists only in-frame clones, some missing. That table gives V, J and clone size, and the DNA gave D and trimming. The data show about 220,000 clones, 75% to 85% seen once. This CDR3 comprises 15 residues. Germline CDR1 is MDHEN and CDR2 is SYDVKM. Losses at the gene ends were 4 bases for V and 4 bases for J; bases not matched to a gene: 8. The sequence was collected from a man aged 50-60 years with active or convalescent COVID-19. Sequencing input: peripheral blood. The chain joins TRBV28 to TRBJ1-2; 8 bases are a match to TRBD1. The DNA of the CDR3 is TGTGCCAGCAGTTCCTACAGGGGGGGCCCCTATGGCTACACCTTC. Translating gives CASSSYRGGPYGYTF.